What follows describes a single T cell receptor (beta chain). Its antigen remains unknown. V shed 3 bases and J shed 0 bases, with 6 bases lying between them. CDR1 WSHSY and CDR2 SAAADI come from the germline V gene. There are 13 residues in the CDR3. Assay used: immunoSEQ multiplex PCR; TCRdb lists only in-frame clones, some missing. This sample has tens of thousands of clones; around 94% occur once, and the top ten carry approximately 17%. The sample belongs to a study of human versus mouse CDR3 diversity and MHC coevolution. Study as a whole: Valid reads per sample ranged from roughly 5.5 x 10^6 to 1.6 x 10^7. Study outcomes and limitations: Humans had the largest estimated TCR beta repertoire, 1.5 million to 2 million clonotypes. Human T cells were selected on 5 to 7 MHC II alleles. Among all groups, most of the three human donors showed least clonal inequality.

The sequenced sample was naive CD4+ T cells from blood. Subset denoted: CD45RO-negative CD62L-positive naive CD4 T cells. The chain has TRBV10-2 and TRBJ2-7; D gene ambiguous. The receptor was isolated from a person between 55 and 69 years old in good health. CDR3 in amino acids: CASSEKSSYEQYF. The CDR3 DNA follows: TGCGCCAGCAGTGAAAAGAGCTCCTACGAGCAGTACTTC.